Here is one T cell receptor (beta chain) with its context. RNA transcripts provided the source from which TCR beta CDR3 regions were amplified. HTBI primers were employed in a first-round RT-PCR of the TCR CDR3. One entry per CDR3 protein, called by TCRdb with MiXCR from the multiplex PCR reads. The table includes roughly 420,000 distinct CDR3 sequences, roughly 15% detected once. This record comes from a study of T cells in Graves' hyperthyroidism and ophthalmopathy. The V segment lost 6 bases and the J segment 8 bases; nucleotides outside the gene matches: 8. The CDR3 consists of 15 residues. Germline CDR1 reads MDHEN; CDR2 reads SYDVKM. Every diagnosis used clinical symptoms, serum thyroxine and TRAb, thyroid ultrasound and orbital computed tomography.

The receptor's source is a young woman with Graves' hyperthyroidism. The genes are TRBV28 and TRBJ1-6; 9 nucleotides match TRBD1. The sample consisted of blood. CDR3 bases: TGTGCCAGCAGGTTCCGGGACAGGGATCATTCACCCCTCCACTTT. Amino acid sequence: CASRFRDRDHSPLHF.